This T cell receptor (beta chain) was profiled in a study of cytomegalovirus exposure and HLA in healthy donors. Whole-study findings and limits: Reportedly, diagnosis of cytomegalovirus status by the classifier showed high specificity and sensitivity. The only immune exposure information that was available was CMV serostatus. Later analysis revealed greater clonal expansion in HLA-associated TCR beta chains than in equally common others.

There are 14 residues in the CDR3. Germline CDR1 reads GTSNPN; CDR2 reads SVGIG (reference sequence). V gave up 7 bases and J gave up 6 bases; unmatched junction bases: 5. About this clone: The target antigen is unknown.

The PCR had 60 Vbeta and 13 Jbeta primers. Produced via immunoSEQ multiplex PCR; TCRdb's table is partial and in-frame only. The sample records 150,000 to 200,000 clones, roughly 80% being singletons. This TCR came from a woman in her forties or fifties in good health and CMV-seronegative. The V gene is TRBV30, the J gene TRBJ2-4, with 14 bases matching TRBD2. The sequencing sample was made of PBMCs. This CDR3 is CAYGLAGGGNIQYF. CDR3 DNA: TGTGCCTACGGACTAGCGGGAGGTGGAAACATTCAGTACTTC.